This is a list of T cell receptor beta chains from one sample in a study of OX40 agonist ivuxolimab in advanced cancers. The data were produced by immunoSEQ multiplex PCR, yet TCRdb's version contains in-frame clones alone and is incomplete. Seen here are some 80,000 clones, around 87% observed once, and the top ten hold approximately 0.3%. The sequenced sample was CD4+ or CD8+ T cells sorted from blood, obtained in a trial of the OX40 agonist ivuxolimab. The receptors derive from an adult with an advanced solid tumor such as melanoma, head and neck, liver or kidney cancer. Each CDR3 is given with its conserved first and last residue. The D gene is left open where the match is weak. Clone size is stated in some rows and not others, as once, few, many or a class when expanded.

d_gene	abundance	v_gene	j_gene	CDR3nt	CDR3aa
TRBD2	NA	TRBV7-2	TRBJ2-7	TGTGCCAGCAGCGCTAGTTTAGCGGGAGGGCCCTCCTACGAGCAGTACTTC	CASSASLAGGPSYEQYF
NA	NA	TRBV5-1	TRBJ2-2	TGCGCCAGCAGCCCTCCCGGTAGCCTGGGGGGATCCGGGGAGCTGTTTTTT	CASSPPGSLGGSGELFF
NA	NA	TRBV7-8	TRBJ2-7	TGTGCCAGCAGCTTAACCTCTAATCCCTCTTCCGGCGAGCAGTACTTC	CASSLTSNPSSGEQYF
NA	NA	TRBV4-1	TRBJ2-5	TGCGCCAGCAGCCAAGCCGGTTTCCGGGAGACCCAGTACTTC	CASSQAGFRETQYF
TRBD1	NA	TRBV10-3	TRBJ2-3	TGTGCCATCAGTGAGGGCAGGGGGCCAGATACGCAGTATTTT	CAISEGRGPDTQYF
NA	NA	TRBV18	TRBJ1-2	TGTGCCAGCTCAGTAACTGTTAGTCGTCAGGGCTACGCCTTC	CASSVTVSRQGYAF
NA	NA	TRBV7-9	TRBJ2-5	TGTGCCAGCAGCTTAGGGACAATAAACCAAGAGACCCAGTACTTC	CASSLGTINQETQYF
NA	NA	TRBV2	TRBJ2-1	TGTGCCAGCAGTGAATGGAAGGAGACCAATGAGCAGTTCTTC	CASSEWKETNEQFF
NA	few	TRBV4-1	TRBJ1-1	TGCGCCAGCAGCCATCGGGAGGCGAACACTGAAGCTTTCTTT	CASSHREANTEAFF
TRBD2	NA	TRBV6-5	TRBJ2-3	TGTGCCAGCAGCCCCCGACTAGCGGGAGGAGATACGCAGTATTTT	CASSPRLAGGDTQYF
NA	NA	TRBV18	TRBJ2-7	TGTGCCAGCTCACCTTCACGCGGCCTCGCCTACGAGCAGTACTTC	CASSPSRGLAYEQYF
NA	NA	TRBV15	TRBJ1-6	TGTGCCACCAGCAGAGATCGGGTCCCGGGGTCACCCCTCCACTTT	CATSRDRVPGSPLHF
NA	NA	TRBV28	TRBJ1-2	TGTGCCAGCACTGACGGACGGGGCTATGGCTACACCTTC	CASTDGRGYGYTF
TRBD1	NA	TRBV7-2	TRBJ1-3	TGTGCCAGCAGCTTACAGGGGGCATTAGGAAACACCATATATTTT	CASSLQGALGNTIYF
NA	NA	TRBV7-9	TRBJ2-3	TGTGCCAGCAGCTTGGCCGGGGGAGATACGCAGTATTTT	CASSLAGGDTQYF
TRBD1	NA	TRBV19	TRBJ2-7	TGTGCCAGTAGTCGAGGACGACAGGGGCTTATCTACGAGCAGTACTTC	CASSRGRQGLIYEQYF
TRBD1	NA	TRBV19	TRBJ1-1	TGTGCCAGTAGTCCTGGACAGGGGTACACTGAAGCTTTCTTT	CASSPGQGYTEAFF
NA	NA	TRBV5-1	TRBJ1-2	TGCGCCAGCAGCTTGGAAGGGGTTGGCTACACCTTC	CASSLEGVGYTF
TRBD1	NA	TRBV5-4	TRBJ1-1	TGTGCCAGCAGCATTCCGGGACAGAGGGAAGCTTTCTTT	CASSIPGQREAFF
TRBD1	NA	TRBV27	TRBJ1-4	TGTGCCAGCAGTACCCTTCGGGACAGCCCTAATGAAAAACTGTTTTTT	CASSTLRDSPNEKLFF
NA	once	TRBV6-5	TRBJ2-1	TGTGCCAGCTCTAACAGGGGGGGAACCTACAATGAGCAGTTCTTC	CASSNRGGTYNEQFF
NA	NA	TRBV6-1	TRBJ1-1	TGTGCCAGCAGTTTGATGACAGAGGGCACTGAAGCTTTCTTT	CASSLMTEGTEAFF